This entry describes one T cell receptor beta chain. Its target is not known. The data originate from a study of identical twins. Study-wide findings and caveats: Insertions ran lower in abundant cord blood beta clonotypes, though not in memory repertoires.

The CDR3 has 13 residues. Germline CDR1 reads DFQATT; CDR2 reads SNEGSKA (reference sequence). Trimming removed 4 bases from V and 3 bases from J; junction bases left unmatched: 6. A universal primer site was incorporated via template switching, and the cDNA contained unique molecular identifiers. Via MiXCR, TCRdb re-called the 5' RACE reads, giving one row per CDR3 protein. The sample yields more than 400,000 distinct CDR3 sequences, roughly 15% seen once. Donors were all healthy Caucasians. The same specimen was also included in a second study, on yellow fever vaccine responses in identical twins.

Material for sequencing was CD4+ T cells sorted from blood. V usage is TRBV20-1 and J usage is TRBJ2-7; TRBD1 matches 7 bases. The sequence was obtained from a young woman in good health. The CDR3 sequence: CSATGGFSYEQYV. As DNA, the CDR3 is TGCAGTGCTACAGGGGGATTTAGCTACGAGCAGTACGTC.